Each of the 15 T cell receptor beta chains below was sequenced from the same sample in a study of spatial heterogeneity in lung cancer. TCRdb reprocessed the 5' RACE reads via MiXCR and lists one record per CDR3 protein. The sample consists of roughly 21,000 distinct CDR3 sequences, 2.5% to 4% of them appearing once. The time point here: sample taken at primary tumor resection. Unsorted samples of tumor, nontumor lung or frozen PBMC had their whole RNA sequenced. Sample: PBMCs, taken at surgery. The receptors were gathered from a female donor with early-stage non-small cell lung cancer.

This clonotype is medium-sized in the sample. The genes are TRBV29-1 and TRBJ2-3; D is uncertain. The CDR3 is 12 amino acids. V was cut by 1 base and J by 0 bases, with 2 bases left in between. Germline CDR1 is SQVTM and CDR2 is ANQGSEA. In DNA form, the CDR3 reads TGCAGCGTTGAAGTTAGCACAGATACGCAGTATTTT. Residues: CSVEVSTDTQYF.

The chain joins TRBV5-4 to TRBJ2-2; weak D call: TRBD2 (6 bases). Trimming took 6 bases from V and 2 from J, leaving 20 bases between them. The CDR3 totals 17 residues. Germline V CDR1 and CDR2: SGHNT, YYREEE (reference sequence). The CDR3 DNA reads TGTGCCAGCACCTTAGCCCGGGACTCCGCAAACACCGGGGAGCTGTTTTTT. Translation gives CASTLARDSANTGELFF.

This clonotype was recorded at least ten times. The chain employs TRBV27 and TRBJ2-5, with 7 bases fitting TRBD2. Trimming removed 5 bases from V and 3 bases from J; junction bases left unmatched: 9. The germline V gene encodes CDR1 MNHEY and CDR2 SMNVEV (reference sequence). This CDR3 has 15 amino acids. The CDR3 loop reads CASSLRTSSKETQYF. The CDR3 coding sequence is TGTGCCAGCAGTCTCCGGACTAGTTCGAAAGAGACCCAGTACTTC.

In this sample, this clonotype turned up many times. This rearrangement joins TRBV24-1 to TRBJ1-1; no clear D. From germline, CDR1 is KGHDR and CDR2 SFDVKD. This CDR3 region has 9 residues. V was pared by 7 bases and J by 6 bases, with 2 bases between. CDR3 sequence (DNA): TGTGCCACCAGGCCTGAAGCTTTCTTT. Protein: CATRPEAFF.

In this sample, this clonotype turned up many times. CDR3 in DNA: TGTGCCAGCAGTTTTGGACGTTTCGGCAGGGACTCGACAGATACGCAGTATTTT. As protein: CASSFGRFGRDSTDTQYF. V and J are TRBV28 and TRBJ2-3, with D tentatively TRBD2 (6 bases). This CDR3 spans 18 amino acids. CDR1 is MDHEN, CDR2 SYDVKM, per germline. The V end was cut by 3 bases, the J end by 3 bases, with 22 bases between.

This clonotype appeared a few times. The J gene is TRBJ1-6, the V gene TRBV11-2, with 7 positions matching TRBD1. The V gene's germline CDR1 is SGHAT and CDR2 FQNNGV. There are 16 residues in the CDR3. The V and J ends lost 4 bases and 7 bases, in that order; junction bases with no gene match: 10. CDR3 protein: CASSSSSRGPNSPLHF. CDR3 bases: TGTGCCAGCAGCTCCTCCTCGAGGGGGCCCAATTCACCCCTCCACTTT.

This clonotype was seen many times. The chain links TRBV5-1 to TRBJ2-7, with TRBD1 as a possible D gene (5 bases). The V gene's germline CDR1 is SGHRS and CDR2 YFSETQ. The CDR3 has 14 amino acids. With 2 bases removed from V and 3 bases from J, the gap between germline ends came to 12 bases. The CDR3 DNA reads TGCGCCAGCAGCTTTGACAGCCCTCACTACGAGCAGTACTTC. Its translation is CASSFDSPHYEQYF.

J is TRBJ2-3 and V is TRBV5-5; 10 positions match TRBD2. This CDR3 is 17 amino acids long. Germline V gives CDR1 SGHKS, CDR2 YYEKEE (reference sequence). Germline trimming cut 0 bases from V and 0 bases from J; bases unmatched to any gene: 4. The CDR3 bases are TGTGCCAGCAGCTTGGCGGGGACTAGCGTGAGCACAGATACGCAGTATTTT. It codes for CASSLAGTSVSTDTQYF.

This clonotype was seen many times. V and J are TRBV7-2 and TRBJ1-5, with D uncertain. CDR3 length: 15 residues. CDR1 is SGHTA and CDR2 is FQGNSA in the germline V gene. V was cut by 2 bases and J by 3 bases, with 11 bases left in between. CDR3 amino acids: CASSLNIWNNQPQHF. In DNA, the CDR3 is TGTGCCAGCAGCTTAAACATCTGGAACAATCAGCCCCAGCATTTT.

V gene TRBV6-1 combines with J gene TRBJ1-6; D not certain. V shed 7 bases and J shed 0 bases, with 16 bases lying between them. The CDR3 consists of 17 residues. Germline V gene data show CDR1 as MNHNS and CDR2 as SASEGT. CDR3 DNA sequence: TGTGCCAGCATCAGACTATTCGCCGGCTCCTATAATTCACCCCTCCACTTT. As protein: CASIRLFAGSYNSPLHF.

This clonotype showed up many times. V is TRBV9 and J is TRBJ2-2, with D perhaps TRBD1 or TRBD2 (5 bases each). V was clipped by 4 bases and J by 2 bases, with 9 bases between them. This CDR3 contains 14 residues. The V gene's germline CDR1 is SGDLS and CDR2 YYNGEE. The DNA of the CDR3 is TGTGCCAGCAGCCCGGGACCCAACACCGGGGAGCTGTTTTTT. It specifies CASSPGPNTGELFF.

This clonotype was detected ten times or more. The chain has TRBV6-5 and TRBJ2-3, with no clear D. This CDR3 is built from 15 residues. Looked up from germline, CDR1 is MNHEY and CDR2 is SVGAGI. Trimming took off 0 bases at V and 6 bases at J, with 13 bases between the two ends. The CDR3 is CASSYSMGFRDTQYF. CDR3 DNA sequence: TGTGCCAGCAGTTACTCGATGGGGTTCAGGGATACGCAGTATTTT.

In this sample, this clonotype turned up many times. The genes are TRBV6-4 and TRBJ2-2; TRBD1 aligns across 7 bases. Germline V lookup: CDR1 MRHNA, CDR2 SNTAGT. The junction had 5 bases not matched to a gene; V was cut back by 0 bases and J by 4 bases. CDR3 length: 16 residues. CDR3 region: CASSDSSDRVTGELFF. Written as DNA, the CDR3 is TGTGCCAGCAGTGACTCGAGCGACAGGGTCACCGGGGAGCTGTTTTTT.

This clonotype came up many times. This rearrangement joins TRBV10-3 to TRBJ2-2; 12 nucleotides align to TRBD1. CDR3 length: 15 residues. Germline V gene lookup returns CDR1 ENHRY and CDR2 SYGVKD. Trimming at V came to 7 bases and at J to 6 bases, leaving 6 bases not matched to a gene. The CDR3: CAIKSGQGAAGELFF. The CDR3, as DNA: TGTGCCATCAAATCGGGACAGGGGGCAGCCGGGGAGCTGTTTTTT.

This clonotype was recorded a few times. This sequence joins TRBV28 and TRBJ2-7, with 7 positions matching TRBD1. This CDR3 has 15 residues. Germline CDR1 and CDR2: MDHEN and SYDVKM. The V and J ends lost 2 bases and 5 bases, in that order; junction bases with no gene match: 9. CDR3 in amino acids: CASSLTWTGYNEQYF. The CDR3 bases are TGTGCCAGCAGTTTAACCTGGACAGGATATAACGAGCAGTACTTC. Full variable domain (remainder filled in from reference TRBV28 and TRBJ2-7): DVKVTQSSRYLVKRTGEKVFLECVQDMDHENMFWYRQDPGLGLRLIYFSYDVKMKEKGDIPEGYSVSREKKERFSLILESASTNQTSMYLCASSLTWTGYNEQYFGPGTRLTVT.